Listed here are 25 T cell receptor beta chains from one sample, sequenced in a study of CD8 T cells in Susac syndrome. Reverse transcription of about 0.45 to 1 ug RNA was performed with random hexamers. TCRdb independently ran MiXCR on the immunoSEQ multiplex PCR reads; one entry per CDR3 protein. This table has about 84,000 distinct CDR3 sequences, roughly 93% appearing once. Sample: CD8+ T cells from PBMCs. The receptor source for this set is a human donor in good health.

In this sample, this clonotype turned up once. The rearrangement uses TRBV20-1 and TRBJ1-1; 8 bases agree with TRBD1. The CDR3 runs to 12 residues. V lost 5 bases to trimming and J lost 6 bases; unmatched junction nucleotides: 5. Looked up from germline, CDR1 is DFQATT and CDR2 is SNEGSKA (reference sequence). DNA for the CDR3: TGCAGTGCTTCAACAGGGGGATCTGAAGCTTTCTTT. Amino acids: CSASTGGSEAFF.

This chain joins TRBV11-2 and TRBJ2-2; 8 nucleotides align to TRBD2. This CDR3 contains 16 residues. Germline-derived CDR1 and CDR2 are SGHAT and FQNNGV. V lost 2 bases, J lost 5 bases, and 7 bases stayed unmatched. The CDR3 here is CASSLPPAGETGELFF. In DNA form, the CDR3 reads TGTGCCAGCAGCTTACCACCAGCGGGGGAGACCGGGGAGCTGTTTTTT.

Worth noting for this clonotype: Compared with germline, one end of the junction differs, possibly owing to a read error. V usage is TRBV6-1 and J usage is TRBJ2-3, with a tentative D call TRBD1 (5 bases). CDR1 MNHNS and CDR2 SASEGT come from the germline V gene. This CDR3 comprises 12 residues. DNA for the CDR3: TGTGCCAGCAGTGAAGGGGGCTCCGCTCGCCATTTT. Its translation: CASSEGGSARHF.

This clonotype was recorded once. The chain recombines TRBV7-7 with TRBJ2-5; the D gene is possibly TRBD2 (6 bases). Germline-derived CDR1 and CDR2 are SSHAT and FNYEAQ (reference sequence). V lost 2 bases, J lost 1 base, and 14 bases lay in between. There are 16 residues in the CDR3. The chain's CDR3 is CASSLYYSGVQETQYF. The CDR3 DNA sequence: TGTGCCAGCAGCTTATACTATAGCGGAGTCCAAGAGACCCAGTACTTC. Using reference TRBV7-7 and TRBJ2-5 for the parts outside the CDR3, the full variable domain is GAGVSQSPRYKVTKRGQDVTLRCDPISSHATLYWYQQALGQGPEFLTYFNYEAQPDKSGLPSDRFSAERPEGSISTLTIQRTEQRDSAMYRCASSLYYSGVQETQYFGPGTRLLVL.

The chain carries TRBV4-1 and TRBJ2-2; D possibly matches TRBD1 or TRBD2 (5 bases each). Trimming took off 4 bases at V and 5 bases at J, with 14 bases between the two ends. The CDR3 is made up of 15 amino acids. Germline CDR1 is MGHRA and CDR2 is YSYEKL. CDR3 amino acids: CASSLKRGVTGELFF. DNA of the CDR3: TGCGCCAGCAGCCTGAAAAGAGGGGTAACCGGGGAGCTGTTTTTT.

This sequence joins TRBV14 and TRBJ2-1; TRBD2 matches 12 bases. CDR1 and CDR2 from the germline V gene are SGHDN and FVKESK. V lost 5 bases to trimming and J lost 7 bases; unmatched junction nucleotides: 6. The CDR3 covers 15 residues. The CDR3 loop is CASSALAGGLNEQFF. For the CDR3, the DNA is TGTGCCAGCAGCGCACTAGCGGGGGGATTGAATGAGCAGTTCTTC.

This sequence joins TRBV4-1 and TRBJ2-7; 7 positions match TRBD1. The length of the CDR3 is 14 residues. The V segment lost 0 bases and the J segment 13 bases; nucleotides outside the gene matches: 12. Germline loops: CDR1 MGHRA, CDR2 YSYEKL. The chain's CDR3 is CASSQDLTTGSLYF. The CDR3 DNA reads as TGCGCCAGCAGCCAAGATCTGACGACAGGGAGCCTCTACTTC.

The chain links TRBV27 to TRBJ1-1, with 9 bases identical to TRBD1. Germline lookup yields CDR1 MNHEY and CDR2 SMNVEV (reference sequence). There are 13 residues in the CDR3. V dropped 0 bases and J dropped 7; count of bases not matched to a gene: 0. The CDR3 region is CASSLSGQGEAFF. The CDR3 nucleotides are TGTGCCAGCAGTTTATCGGGACAGGGTGAAGCTTTCTTT.

The chain joins TRBV27 to TRBJ1-1; D remains unclear. This CDR3 is built from 12 residues. V shed 3 bases and J shed 8 bases, with 10 bases lying between them. Per the germline V gene, CDR1 is MNHEY and CDR2 is SMNVEV (reference sequence). The CDR3 DNA sequence: TGTGCCAGCAGTTTCTTTGGGAGAGAAGCTTTCTTT. Protein: CASSFFGREAFF.

This sequence joins TRBV7-3 and TRBJ2-1, with 7 bases identical to TRBD2. Germline V gene lookup returns CDR1 SGHTA and CDR2 FQGTGA. CDR3 length equals 12 residues. The trim removed 5 bases at V and 15 bases at J, leaving 10 bases unmatched. CDR3 DNA sequence: TGTGCCAGCAGCCCCAGCGGGGTCGATCTGTTCTTC. Translated, it gives CASSPSGVDLFF.

V and J are TRBV7-2 and TRBJ2-5; TRBD1 aligns across 7 bases. The trim removed 5 bases at V and 5 bases at J, leaving 5 bases unmatched. CDR1 is SGHTA, CDR2 FQGNSA, per germline. CDR3 length: 13 amino acids. This CDR3 reads CASSRDSKETQYF. The CDR3 bases are TGTGCCAGCAGCCGGGACAGTAAGGAGACCCAGTACTTC.

The V gene is TRBV4-2, the J gene TRBJ2-5, with 7 bases that match TRBD2. After removal of 3 bases from V and 3 bases from J, the junction contained 7 bases not matched to a gene. Germline lookup yields CDR1 LGHNA and CDR2 YNFKEQ. The CDR3 spans 15 residues. DNA of the CDR3: TGTGCCAGCAGCCACCCCCTGGGAGGGAAAGAGACCCAGTACTTC. Translating gives CASSHPLGGKETQYF.

The chain uses TRBV4-1 and TRBJ1-1; D might be TRBD1 (6 bases). Looked up from germline, CDR1 is MGHRA and CDR2 is YSYEKL. The CDR3 totals 16 residues. Deletions cut 2 bases from V and 5 bases from J, with 18 bases between. The CDR3 DNA reads as TGCGCCAGCAGCCAACATCCAGGGCGGGGGCGGACTGAAGCTTTCTTT. Its protein is CASSQHPGRGRTEAFF.

The genes are TRBV6-6 and TRBJ1-2; D unclear. V gave up 0 bases and J gave up 6 bases, with 8 bases separating them. CDR3 size: 13 residues. CDR1 is MNHNY, CDR2 SVGAGI, per germline (reference sequence). The CDR3 is CASSYSAKDGYTF. The CDR3 region has the DNA TGTGCCAGCAGTTACTCAGCCAAAGATGGCTACACCTTC.

This sequence joins TRBV21-1 and TRBJ1-5. TRBV21-1 is labeled a pseudogene. The CDR3 is made up of 11 amino acids. Here the CDR3 reads CATGFGQPQHF. Written as DNA, the CDR3 is TGTGCCACCGGATTCGGCCAGCCCCAGCATTTT.

The chain is built from TRBV13 and TRBJ2-2; no definite D call. V shed 7 bases and J shed 4 bases, with 13 bases lying between them. CDR3 length: 14 amino acids. Germline assignment: CDR1 PRHDT and CDR2 FYEKMQ (reference sequence). CDR3 DNA: TGTGCCAGCACCCCTAGACCCGCCACCGGGGAGCTGTTTTTT. As protein: CASTPRPATGELFF.

Comments on this clonotype: Compared with germline, one end of the junction differs, possibly owing to a read error. The DNA for the CDR3 is TGTGCCAGCAACTTACGGGTAGCGGGGGACAATGAGCAGTTCTTC. It yields the protein CASNLRVAGDNEQFF. This chain connects TRBV7-9 to TRBJ2-1; 9 nucleotides line up with TRBD2. The CDR3 is 15 amino acids. Germline V CDR1 and CDR2: SEHNR, FQNEAQ (reference sequence). Variable domain in full (rest from reference TRBV7-9 and TRBJ2-1): DTGVSQNPRHKITKRGQNVTFRCDPISEHNRLYWYRQTLGQGPEFLTYFQNEAQLEKSRLLSDRFSAERPKGSFSTLEIQRTEQGDSAMYLCASNLRVAGDNEQFFGPGTRLTVL.

The genes are TRBV6-1 and TRBJ1-2; perhaps TRBD1 as D (6 bases). Trimming took 7 bases from V and 6 from J, leaving 9 bases between them. The CDR3 spans 11 residues. Germline CDR1 and CDR2: MNHNS and SASEGT. CDR3 protein: CASTRGDGYTF. CDR3 in DNA: TGTGCCAGCACTAGGGGGGATGGCTACACCTTC.

The V call is TRBV12-3 or TRBV12-4, the J call TRBJ1-1; D ambiguous. The CDR3 consists of 10 residues. Trimming left V 6 bases short and J 8 bases short, with 7 bases between. CDR3 DNA sequence: TGTGCCAGCAGGTTGGCCGAAGCTTTCTTT. Amino acid sequence: CASRLAEAFF.

The chain uses TRBV19 and TRBJ1-1; the D gene is possibly TRBD1 (6 bases). Between the trimmed V and J ends, which lost 7 bases and 5 bases, there was a span of 8 bases. The CDR3 consists of 11 residues. CDR1 and CDR2 from the germline V gene are LNHDA and SQIVND (reference sequence). CDR3 sequence: CASKGVTEAFF. For the CDR3, the DNA is TGTGCCAGTAAGGGGGTAACTGAAGCTTTCTTT.

This clonotype was observed a single time. The genes are TRBV7-2 and TRBJ1-1; TRBD1 might be the D (6 bases). Trimming shortened V by 2 bases and J by 8 bases, and 15 bases separated the two germline ends. Germline CDR1 reads SGHTA; CDR2 reads FQGNSA. CDR3 length equals 14 residues. The CDR3 DNA sequence: TGTGCCAGCAGCTTATCAGGAGGGGGGCGGGAAGCTTTCTTT. This gives the protein CASSLSGGGREAFF.

CDR3 protein: CASSWRGDTEAFF. In DNA, the CDR3 is TGTGCCAGCAGTTGGCGTGGGGACACTGAAGCTTTCTTT. The genes are TRBV6-5 and TRBJ1-1; unclear D gene. Germline CDR1 MNHEY, CDR2 SVGAGI. Trimming stripped 4 bases from V and 3 bases from J, with 9 bases between. The CDR3 length is 13 residues.

This clonotype has only one observation. The chain is built from TRBV4-1 and TRBJ2-1; 9 nucleotides agree with TRBD2. The CDR3 sequence is 15 residues long. CDR1 is MGHRA, CDR2 YSYEKL, per germline. With V trimmed by 2 bases and J by 7 bases, 6 bases remained unmatched. The CDR3 nucleotides read TGCGCCAGCAGCCAACGGGGAGCGGGGGGAAATGAGCAGTTCTTC. It translates to CASSQRGAGGNEQFF.

This clonotype was detected once. This rearrangement joins TRBV6-5 to TRBJ2-7; D perhaps matches TRBD1 (6 bases). CDR1 is MNHEY and CDR2 is SVGAGI in the germline V gene. Trimming removed 6 bases from V and 7 bases from J, with 16 bases in between. The CDR3 is 13 residues long. CDR3 in amino acids: CASRPTGPREQYF. CDR3 coding DNA: TGTGCCAGCAGGCCTACAGGGCCCCGGGAGCAGTACTTC.

DNA of the CDR3: TGTGCCAGCTCATCAGTGAAGTCCTACGAGCAGTACTTC. Encoded protein: CASSSVKSYEQYF. V and J are TRBV18 and TRBJ2-7; D unclear. The V end was cut by 5 bases, the J end by 1 base, with 9 bases between. The CDR3 has 13 amino acids. CDR1 is KGHSH and CDR2 is LQKENI in the germline V gene. Full variable domain (remainder filled in from reference TRBV18 and TRBJ2-7): NAGVMQNPRHLVRRRGQEARLRCSPMKGHSHVYWYRQLPEEGLKFMVYLQKENIIDESGMPKERFSAEFPKEGPSILRIQQVVRGDSAAYFCASSSVKSYEQYFGPGTRLTVT.